These 30 T cell receptor beta chains were all obtained from the same sample, sequenced in a study of Ad26.COV2.S vaccination and SARS-CoV-2 variants. The sample's treatment: 15 to 20 received Ad26.COV2.S at low or high dose, single or two shots; about 5 received placebo; per-sample allocation not given. The samples date from day 63 after the first vaccine or placebo injection. Only in-frame clones appear in the TCRdb table, and some are missing; sequencing was by immunoSEQ multiplex PCR. The sample includes roughly 500,000 clones, approximately 92% of them seen just once. The sample here was peripheral blood, taken in a trial of Ad26.COV2.S vaccine versus placebo. These receptors were taken from a person between 18 and 65 years old who received the Ad26.COV2.S COVID-19 vaccine or a placebo.

The rearrangement links TRBV19 to TRBJ1-5, with 10 bases fitting TRBD1. There are 19 residues in the CDR3. Unmatched junction bases numbered 13, after V lost 5 bases and J lost 0 bases. CDR1 LNHDA and CDR2 SQIVND come from the germline V gene (reference sequence). The chain's CDR3 is CASSGPGQGFGDSNQPQHF. In DNA, the CDR3 is TGTGCCAGTAGTGGGCCGGGACAGGGGTTTGGCGATAGCAATCAGCCCCAGCATTTT.

The rearrangement joins TRBV3-1 (or the pseudogene TRBV3-2) to TRBJ1-2, with D tentatively TRBD1 (6 bases). This CDR3 spans 16 amino acids. Trimming pared 1 base from V and 8 bases from J, leaving 20 bases between. Per the germline V gene, CDR1 is LGHDT and CDR2 is YNNKEL (reference sequence). CDR3 nucleotide sequence: TGTGCCAGCAGCCAAGCACGGGGGGACATAAAAAAGGGCTACACCTTC. The encoded protein is CASSQARGDIKKGYTF.

V usage is TRBV4-1 and J usage is TRBJ2-5; D gene uncertain. This CDR3 has 13 residues. Germline CDR1 reads MGHRA; CDR2 reads YSYEKL. V dropped 4 bases and J dropped 1 base, with 7 bases sitting between them. CDR3 amino acids: CASSLGPQETQYF. The CDR3 DNA reads as TGCGCCAGCAGCCTCGGACCCCAAGAGACCCAGTACTTC.

The genes are TRBV6-1 and TRBJ1-6; 9 nucleotides match TRBD1. The V and J ends lost 4 bases and 0 bases, in that order; junction bases with no gene match: 4. There are 17 residues in the CDR3. Per the germline V gene, CDR1 is MNHNS and CDR2 is SASEGT. The CDR3 spells CASSAPGQGSYNSPLHF. The CDR3 bases are TGTGCCAGCAGTGCTCCGGGACAGGGCTCCTATAATTCACCCCTCCACTTT.

The chain joins TRBV3-1 (or the pseudogene TRBV3-2) to TRBJ2-7, with D maybe TRBD2 (6 bases). With 1 base removed from V and 5 bases from J, the gap between germline ends came to 15 bases. This CDR3 spans 15 amino acids. In germline, CDR1 is LGHDT, CDR2 YNNKEL (reference sequence). The CDR3 DNA sequence: TGTGCCAGCAGCCAAGCCGGGACTCCAGTCCACGAGCAGTACTTC. Translating gives CASSQAGTPVHEQYF.

About this clone: The same CDR3 also results from other DNA sequences found in this sample. The chain employs TRBV5-1 and TRBJ1-1, with 7 bases aligning to TRBD1. Germline CDR1 reads SGHRS; CDR2 reads YFSETQ. This CDR3 contains 14 residues. V lost 4 bases, J lost 1 base, and 4 bases stayed unmatched. As DNA, the CDR3 is TGCGCCAGCAGCCTGGACAGGCAGAACACTGAAGCTTTCTTT. Protein: CASSLDRQNTEAFF.

V is TRBV7-2 and J is TRBJ2-7; 10 nucleotides agree with TRBD2. Germline V lookup: CDR1 SGHTA, CDR2 FQGNSA. After removal of 2 bases from V and 3 bases from J, the junction contained 13 bases not matched to a gene. The CDR3 totals 18 residues. CDR3 sequence reads: CASSLISLPSGGGYEQYF. CDR3 bases: TGTGCCAGCAGCTTAATCTCTCTCCCTAGCGGGGGTGGCTACGAGCAGTACTTC.

The V gene is TRBV10-3, the J gene TRBJ1-5, with 7 bases fitting TRBD1. Germline V gives CDR1 ENHRY, CDR2 SYGVKD. CDR3 length: 15 residues. V shed 4 bases, J shed 4 bases, and the junction held 7 bases outside the gene matches. The CDR3 here is CAISVSRGGNQPQHF. The CDR3 nucleotides are TGTGCCATCAGTGTCTCCAGGGGGGGGAATCAGCCCCAGCATTTT.

The genes are TRBV5-1 and TRBJ2-1; 7 bases agree with TRBD2. Germline V gene sequence: CDR1 SGHRS, CDR2 YFSETQ. Losses at the gene ends were 0 bases for V and 14 bases for J; bases not matched to a gene: 11. The CDR3 runs to 14 residues. CDR3 in amino acids: CASSLEIAASGKFF. CDR3 coding DNA: TGCGCCAGCAGCTTGGAGATAGCGGCTAGCGGCAAGTTCTTC.

The chain uses TRBV13 and TRBJ2-3, with D perhaps matching TRBD2 (5 bases). V was clipped by 6 bases and J by 2 bases, with 12 bases between them. The CDR3 has 14 amino acids. Germline V gives CDR1 PRHDT, CDR2 FYEKMQ (reference sequence). The CDR3, as DNA: TGTGCCAGCAGTTTCGGCGGGTACACAGATACGCAGTATTTT. It is translated as CASSFGGYTDTQYF. The full variable domain, completed using reference TRBV13 and TRBJ2-3, is AAGVIQSPRHLIKEKRETATLKCYPIPRHDTVYWYQQGPGQDPQFLISFYEKMQSDKGSIPDRFSAQQFSDYHSELNMSSLELGDSALYFCASSFGGYTDTQYFGPGTRLTVL.

As regards this clone: At one end the junction does not follow the germline gene, possibly because of a read error. This chain links TRBV5-6 with TRBJ1-4; 8 nucleotides agree with TRBD1. This CDR3 comprises 11 residues. Germline CDR1 and CDR2: SGHDT and YYEEEE. In nucleotides, the CDR3 is TGTGCCAGCAGCTTGGACAGGGGGACAACCTTT. It encodes CASSLDRGTTF.

This clone appeared a few times. The chain uses TRBV2 and TRBJ2-1; 7 bases match TRBD2. V was clipped by 4 bases and J by 12 bases; unmatched bases: 15. Germline CDR1 reads SNHLY; CDR2 reads FYNNEI. The CDR3 is made up of 15 amino acids. The CDR3 here is CASSGGGSYNERQFF. The CDR3 DNA follows: TGTGCCAGCAGTGGGGGCGGGAGTTACAATGAGCGGCAGTTCTTC.

The V call is TRBV7-2, the J call TRBJ2-5; 7 positions agree with TRBD1. The CDR3 loop spans 14 amino acids. Germline V lookup: CDR1 SGHTA, CDR2 FQGNSA. V shed 4 bases, J shed 5 bases, and the junction held 7 bases outside the gene matches. The CDR3 nucleotides are TGTGCCAGCAGCTGGGACAGTCTCTTGGAGACCCAGTACTTC. Its translation is CASSWDSLLETQYF.

This clone was recorded a few times. The chain links TRBV5-1 to TRBJ1-2; unclear D gene. V was pared by 0 bases and J by 9 bases, with 15 bases between. The CDR3 covers 14 residues. CDR1 is SGHRS and CDR2 is YFSETQ in the germline V gene. The CDR3 here is CASSLEYSGASYTF. The DNA of the CDR3 is TGCGCCAGCAGCTTGGAGTATTCGGGAGCTAGCTACACCTTC.

Points on this clone: No DNA is shown, since the ends of the CDR3 on it are uncertain; the CDR3 is the one TCRdb lists. The rearrangement uses TRBV21-1 and TRBJ2-2; TRBD2, the table's D call, was not compared with the DNA. TRBV21-1 is recorded as a pseudogene. The CDR3 totals 22 residues, both ends included. CDR3 loop: CASSKERLHRGAVFWRTGELFF.

The chain links TRBV5-4 to TRBJ1-1; D possibly corresponds to TRBD1 (6 bases). The CDR3 spans 12 residues. Trimming left V 4 bases short and J 8 bases short, with 12 bases between. CDR1 and CDR2 from the germline V gene are SGHNT and YYREEE (reference sequence). The CDR3 spells CASSRSGTEAFF. The CDR3 DNA sequence: TGTGCCAGCAGCCGATCCGGGACAGAAGCTTTCTTT.

V and J are TRBV6-2 or TRBV6-3 and TRBJ2-5, with TRBD1 identical over 9 bases. This CDR3 region has 15 residues. Trimming took 6 bases from V and 4 from J; bases not matched to a gene: 9. Looked up from germline, CDR1 is MNHEY and CDR2 is SVGEGT. Written as DNA, the CDR3 is TGTGCCAGCAGCAGGGACAGGGCAATTGGAGAGACCCAGTACTTC. Translating it yields CASSRDRAIGETQYF.

V and J are TRBV7-2 and TRBJ2-2; TRBD2 matches 7 bases. J lost 1 base, V lost 10 bases, and 9 bases had no gene match. Germline-derived CDR1 and CDR2 are SGHTA and FQGNSA. The CDR3 totals 15 residues. The CDR3 loop reads CATQNLAENTGELFF. The CDR3 region has the DNA TGTGCCACCCAAAATCTAGCGGAGAACACCGGGGAGCTGTTTTTT.

This sequence joins TRBV15 and TRBJ2-4, with D possibly matching TRBD2 (5 bases). Trimming cost V 3 bases and J 8 bases, with 17 bases left between them. This CDR3 has 15 residues. CDR1 and CDR2 from the germline V gene are LNHNV and YYDKDF (reference sequence). Written as DNA, the CDR3 is TGTGCCACCAGCAGTCCTATTGGTGCGAGGGACATTCAGTACTTC. It translates to CATSSPIGARDIQYF.

The count of this clone is one. The V and J genes are TRBV9 and TRBJ1-5; tentatively, D is TRBD1 (6 bases). V gave up 3 bases and J gave up 11 bases, with 27 bases separating them. The CDR3 consists of 17 residues. CDR1 and CDR2 (germline): SGDLS, YYNGEE. CDR3 sequence reads: CASSAGAGPGLRGAQHF. For the CDR3, the DNA is TGTGCCAGCAGCGCAGGGGCGGGACCAGGCCTGCGTGGGGCCCAGCATTTT.

V gene TRBV28 combines with J gene TRBJ1-1, with D unclear. This CDR3 is 16 amino acids long. Per germline, CDR1 MDHEN and CDR2 SYDVKM. Trimming cost V 5 bases and J 4 bases, with 20 bases left between them. For the CDR3, the DNA is TGTGCCAGCAGTCTCCCAAGGAGGATGGGAGGCACTGAAGCTTTCTTT. Amino acids: CASSLPRRMGGTEAFF. Using reference TRBV28 and TRBJ1-1 for the parts outside the CDR3, the full variable domain is DVKVTQSSRYLVKRTGEKVFLECVQDMDHENMFWYRQDPGLGLRLIYFSYDVKMKEKGDIPEGYSVSREKKERFSLILESASTNQTSMYLCASSLPRRMGGTEAFFGQGTRLTVV.

This clone showed up just a few times. CDR3 sequence reads: CASSPRDRDYEQYF. CDR3 nucleotides: TGTGCCAGCAGCCCCCGGGACAGAGACTACGAGCAGTACTTC. The V call is TRBV9, the J call TRBJ2-7, with TRBD1 matching over 7 bases. The germline V gene encodes CDR1 SGDLS and CDR2 YYNGEE. Unmatched junction bases numbered 7, after V lost 4 bases and J lost 3 bases. The CDR3 sequence is 14 residues long.

The sample holds a few counts of this clone. This chain uses TRBV6-5 with TRBJ1-2; D is perhaps TRBD1 (5 bases). Trimming left V 0 bases short and J 9 bases short, with 11 bases between. The germline gives CDR1 MNHEY, CDR2 SVGAGI. The CDR3 runs to 13 residues. CDR3 loop: CASSYSDNLSYTF. As DNA, the CDR3 is TGTGCCAGCAGTTACTCGGACAACCTAAGCTACACCTTC.

The table lists this clone with a few counts. This chain connects TRBV28 to TRBJ2-1; TRBD2 is a possible D gene (7 bases). This CDR3 region has 15 residues. V was pared by 2 bases and J by 3 bases, with 11 bases between. Germline-derived CDR1 and CDR2 are MDHEN and SYDVKM. CDR3 sequence reads: CASSLGGARYNEQFF. CDR3 sequence (DNA): TGTGCCAGCAGTTTAGGGGGGGCGCGCTACAATGAGCAGTTCTTC.

This clone was seen only once. The chain has TRBV5-1 and TRBJ2-7; a possible D gene is TRBD2 (5 bases). From germline, CDR1 is SGHRS and CDR2 YFSETQ. Trimming shortened V by 2 bases and J by 0 bases, and 12 bases separated the two germline ends. The length of the CDR3 is 15 residues. CDR3 bases: TGCGCCAGCAGCTTCGGTCCAGAGGGCTCCTACGAGCAGTACTTC. As protein: CASSFGPEGSYEQYF.

The chain couples TRBV4-3 to TRBJ2-7; D remains ambiguous. The germline V gene encodes CDR1 LGHNA and CDR2 YSLEER. V was clipped by 0 bases and J by 0 bases, with 9 bases between them. The CDR3 covers 15 residues. The CDR3 protein is CASSQDTVSSYEQYF. In DNA, the CDR3 is TGCGCCAGCAGCCAAGATACGGTTAGCTCCTACGAGCAGTACTTC.

The genes are TRBV6-2 or TRBV6-3 and TRBJ1-2; 7 bases map to TRBD1. The CDR3 has 12 amino acids. Germline V gene data show CDR1 as MNHEY and CDR2 as SVGEGT. J was trimmed by 8 bases and V by 2 bases; bases with no gene match: 2. The CDR3 DNA follows: TGTGCCAGCAGTTACAGGGACAGAGGCTACACCTTC. It translates to CASSYRDRGYTF.

A remark on this clone: The sample contains more than one DNA sequence encoding this CDR3. V and J are TRBV5-1 and TRBJ2-3; no reliable D call. The CDR3 is 13 residues long. Trimming shortened V by 0 bases and J by 1 base, and 3 bases separated the two germline ends. Germline V gives CDR1 SGHRS, CDR2 YFSETQ. CDR3 sequence (DNA): TGCGCCAGCAGCTTGGGCCGCACAGATACGCAGTATTTT. This translates into CASSLGRTDTQYF.

For the CDR3, the DNA is TGCAGTGCTAGCCTAGGGGATACGCAGTATTTT. It is translated as CSASLGDTQYF. The chain is built from TRBV20-1 and TRBJ2-3; D is ambiguous. The CDR3 runs 11 residues. Trimming cost V 3 bases and J 6 bases, with 7 bases left between them. Germline V lookup: CDR1 DFQATT, CDR2 SNEGSKA (reference sequence).

The chain is built from TRBV19 and TRBJ1-4; D is ambiguous. The CDR3 spans 13 residues. The V and J ends lost 3 bases and 11 bases respectively, with 13 bases between them. Germline CDR1 is LNHDA and CDR2 is SQIVND (reference sequence). CDR3 nucleotides: TGTGCCAGTAGTATCAGCAGCTCACCCAAACTGTTTTTT. It is translated as CASSISSSPKLFF.